This TCR beta chain was recovered during a study of identical twins. MiXCR was run by TCRdb on the 5' RACE reads, yielding one entry per CDR3 protein. The sample yields 200,000 to 250,000 distinct CDR3 sequences, 6.5% to 8% seen once. The V and J ends lost 7 bases and 5 bases respectively, with 12 bases between them. CDR3 length: 13 amino acids. Germline CDR1 SNHLY, CDR2 FYNNEI. The sample also formed part of further work on T cells expressing NK-cell markers. That work states: It was sorted CD3+CD56+NKG2C+, CD3+CD56+NKG2C- and CD3+CD56-NKG2C+ T cells that supplied the TCR beta repertoires. Among the experiments, several used an anti-gamma-delta TCR antibody to restrict sorting to alpha-beta TCR T cells.

The clonotype comes from a young woman in good health. This chain links TRBV2 with TRBJ2-1; D is undetermined. Sequencing input: CD8+ T cells sorted from blood. The CDR3 region has the DNA TGTGCCAGCATCGCGACGAGAAACAATGAGCAGTTCTTC. It yields the protein CASIATRNNEQFF.